The present T cell receptor (beta chain) was sequenced within a study of cytomegalovirus exposure and HLA in healthy donors. Study-wide context: There were about 86 million unique TCRs (from HLA-typed donors) in an early data release.

CDR1 is LGHNA, CDR2 YNFKEQ, per germline. J was trimmed by 5 bases and V by 4 bases; bases with no gene match: 8. This CDR3 region has 15 residues. 60 Vbeta and 13 Jbeta primers were used in PCR. Sequenced by immunoSEQ multiplex PCR; TCRdb stores in-frame clones only, minus some. The sample has approximately 100,000 clones; approximately 75% are singletons. The chain is built from TRBV4-2 and TRBJ1-2; 9 positions match TRBD1. The sequenced sample was PBMCs. This receptor was obtained from a woman in her forties in good health and CMV-seronegative. CDR3 sequence reads: CASSLRDRDRYGYTF. The CDR3 DNA reads TGTGCCAGCAGCCTTCGGGACAGGGATAGGTATGGCTACACCTTC.